This entry lists 8 T cell receptor beta chains sequenced from one sample in a study of post-analysis software for immune sequencing data. Study-level results: The five TRBV segments detected at higher frequency in patients than in controls included TRBV5-6, TRBV5-1 and TRBV20-1.

No antigen has been identified for these receptors. Presence of unique molecular identifiers characterized the TCR beta cDNA libraries. TCRdb recomputed calls from the PCR reads with MiXCR, one row per CDR3 protein. The table has 450,000 or so distinct CDR3 sequences, under 55% seen once. Input material: blood. These TCRs come from a girl between 10 and 17 years old with multiple sclerosis.

This clonotype turned up a few times. The J gene is TRBJ2-5, the V gene TRBV12-3 or TRBV12-4, with D possibly TRBD2 on 5 matching bases. Trimming left V 7 bases short and J 4 bases short, with 19 bases between. CDR3 length: 15 amino acids. The CDR3 DNA reads TGTGCCAGCAACCGAGAGAGAGGGCCAGGAGAGACCCAGTACTTC. It is translated as CASNRERGPGETQYF.

The CDR3: CSVKGHDLVSTEAFF. CDR3 nucleotides: TGCAGCGTGAAGGGACATGACCTGGTCTCCACTGAAGCTTTCTTT. The J gene is TRBJ1-1, the V gene TRBV29-1; the D gene is possibly TRBD1 (6 bases). The V gene's germline CDR1 is SQVTM and CDR2 ANQGSEA. The germline V and J ends were trimmed by 6 bases and 4 bases, with 21 bases remaining between them. The CDR3 is made up of 15 amino acids.

The rearrangement joins TRBV20-1 to TRBJ2-1; the match to TRBD2 covers 12 bases. The CDR3 spans 15 residues. CDR1 DFQATT and CDR2 SNEGSKA come from the germline V gene (reference sequence). After removal of 2 bases from V and 2 bases from J, the junction contained 1 base not matched to a gene. This CDR3 is CSARRLAGAYNEQFF. The CDR3 DNA reads as TGCAGTGCTAGAAGACTAGCGGGAGCCTACAATGAGCAGTTCTTC.

The rearrangement links TRBV5-1 to TRBJ1-6; TRBD1 matches at 7 bases. This CDR3 is 14 amino acids long. V lost 5 bases and J lost 7; bases outside the gene matches: 6. CDR1 is SGHRS, CDR2 YFSETQ, per germline. CDR3 protein: CASRMAGGNSPLHF. The CDR3 region has the DNA TGCGCCAGCAGGATGGCAGGGGGGAATTCACCCCTCCACTTT.

CDR3: CSARDQVAGGLYNEQFF. CDR3 DNA sequence: TGCAGTGCTAGAGATCAGGTAGCGGGAGGGTTATACAATGAGCAGTTCTTC. V gene TRBV20-1 combines with J gene TRBJ2-1; 11 bases line up with TRBD2. V lost 0 bases to trimming and J lost 4 bases; unmatched junction nucleotides: 8. Germline V CDR1 and CDR2: DFQATT, SNEGSKA (reference sequence). The CDR3 is 17 amino acids.

The chain is built from TRBV7-8 and TRBJ2-5, with 13 bases fitting TRBD2. The CDR3 covers 15 residues. V was pared by 4 bases and J by 3 bases, with 2 bases of the junction left unmatched. Germline V gene sequence: CDR1 SGHVS, CDR2 FQNEAQ. The chain's CDR3 is CASSSTSGREETQYF. The CDR3 coding sequence is TGTGCCAGCAGCTCCACTAGCGGGAGGGAAGAGACCCAGTACTTC.

The chain uses TRBV12-3 or TRBV12-4 and TRBJ2-7, with D possibly being TRBD2 (6 bases). This CDR3 comprises 11 residues. Trimming removed 6 bases from V and 5 bases from J, with 8 bases in between. The CDR3, as DNA: TGTGCCAGCAGCCGGGGGAACGAGCAGTACTTC. Translation gives CASSRGNEQYF.

This clonotype was seen only once. V is TRBV5-1 and J is TRBJ2-1, with 9 bases that match TRBD1. This CDR3 spans 15 amino acids. Germline V gene sequence: CDR1 SGHRS, CDR2 YFSETQ. The trim removed 3 bases at V and 5 bases at J, leaving 6 bases unmatched. CDR3 sequence: CASSWDREDHNEQFF. The DNA for the CDR3 is TGCGCCAGCAGCTGGGACAGGGAAGATCACAATGAGCAGTTCTTC.